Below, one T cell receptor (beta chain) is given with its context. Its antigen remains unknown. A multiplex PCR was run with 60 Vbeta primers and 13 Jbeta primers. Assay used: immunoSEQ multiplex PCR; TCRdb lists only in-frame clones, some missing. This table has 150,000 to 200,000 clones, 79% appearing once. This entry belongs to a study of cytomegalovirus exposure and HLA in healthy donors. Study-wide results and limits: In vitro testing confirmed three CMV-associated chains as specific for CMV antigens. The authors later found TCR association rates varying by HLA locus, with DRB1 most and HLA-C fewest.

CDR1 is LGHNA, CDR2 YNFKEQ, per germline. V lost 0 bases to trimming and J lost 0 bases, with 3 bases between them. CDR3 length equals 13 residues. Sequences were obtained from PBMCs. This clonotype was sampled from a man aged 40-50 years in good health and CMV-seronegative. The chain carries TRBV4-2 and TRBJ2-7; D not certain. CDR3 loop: CASSQESSYEQYF. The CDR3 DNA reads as TGTGCCAGCAGCCAAGAGAGCTCCTACGAGCAGTACTTC.